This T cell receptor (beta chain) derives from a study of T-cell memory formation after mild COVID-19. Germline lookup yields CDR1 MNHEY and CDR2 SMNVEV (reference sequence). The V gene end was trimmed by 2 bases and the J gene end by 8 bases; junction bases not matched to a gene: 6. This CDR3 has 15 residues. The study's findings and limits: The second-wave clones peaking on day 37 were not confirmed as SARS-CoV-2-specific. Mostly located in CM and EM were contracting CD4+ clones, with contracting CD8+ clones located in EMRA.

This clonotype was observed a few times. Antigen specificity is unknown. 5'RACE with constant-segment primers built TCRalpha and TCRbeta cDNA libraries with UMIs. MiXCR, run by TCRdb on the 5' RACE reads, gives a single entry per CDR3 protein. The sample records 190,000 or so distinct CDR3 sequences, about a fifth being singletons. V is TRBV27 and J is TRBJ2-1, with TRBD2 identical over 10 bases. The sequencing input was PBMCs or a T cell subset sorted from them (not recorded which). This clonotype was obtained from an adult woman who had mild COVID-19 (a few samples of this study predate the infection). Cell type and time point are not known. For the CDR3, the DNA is TGTGCCAGCAGTTTAGAATTTACTAGCGGGGATGAGCAGTTCTTC. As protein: CASSLEFTSGDEQFF.